This TCR beta chain derives from a study of patients and donors after allogeneic stem cell transplantation. This clonotype was counted between two and nine times. In TCRdb, the RT-PCR reads were re-called with MiXCR into one record per CDR3 protein. The table shows more than 850,000 distinct CDR3 sequences, with more than 15% occurring only once. Germline V gene lookup returns CDR1 SGHRS and CDR2 YFSETQ. CDR3 length equals 14 residues. The V end was cut by 4 bases, the J end by 7 bases, with 15 bases between. This clonotype was obtained from a human donor who was either an allogeneic HSCT recipient or a stem cell or donor lymphocyte infusion donor (not recorded which). It is not recorded whose cells these are; they may come from a transplant donor. Sequenced material: blood, either unsorted or a sorted T cell fraction (not recorded which). V gene TRBV5-1 combines with J gene TRBJ2-1, with TRBD2 as a possible D gene (6 bases). CDR3 in amino acids: CASSLLVGRNEQFF. The CDR3 region has the DNA TGCGCCAGCAGCCTCTTGGTAGGGAGGAATGAGCAGTTCTTC.